These T cell receptor beta chains were read from a single sample in a study of blood T cell repertoires in COVID-19. Data came from immunoSEQ multiplex PCR; TCRdb stores just in-frame clones and leaves some out. The sample lists approximately 230,000 clones, 86% occurring once. Sequenced sample: PBMCs or T cells enriched from blood (not recorded which). Every receptor here comes from a man aged 35 to 55 who had recovered from COVID-19. Both conserved end residues are part of each CDR3. Clone size is stated in some rows and not others, as once, few, many or a class when expanded.

v_gene | abundance | CDR3aa
TRBV9 | NA | CASSVSAGLTYEQYF
TRBV6-5 | once | CASRHRTQNGYIF
TRBV2 | few | CASSGEGNSPLHF
TRBV5-1 | NA | CASSLPGLGDNEQFF
TRBV19 | NA | CASTEVYGELFF
TRBV5-1 | NA | CASSPLGQGAHQETQYF
TRBV3-1/TRBV3-2 | NA | CASSPTSGTGGWNTEAFF
TRBV7-8 | NA | CASSLGPRAGDTGELFF
TRBV19 | NA | CASSTSQGADGYTF
TRBV6-5 | NA | CASTETQIGTGELFF
TRBV19 | NA | CASSRKTGHYGYTF
TRBV4-1 | NA | CASSQDRQGLRSQHF
TRBV6-5 | NA | CASRSYGGGTEAFF
TRBV30 | NA | CAWSVGGAGSTDTQYF
TRBV5-1 | NA | CASSLVASGELFF
TRBV27 | NA | CASTWTGGPYEQYF
TRBV5-8 | NA | CASSLAGRGNTGELFF